The rows below give T cell receptor beta chains drawn from one sample of a study of CXCR3-negative and CXCR3-positive naive CD8 T cells. TCRdb processed the 5' RACE reads again and assigns one entry to each CDR3 protein, with no DNA. The specimen's table records about 120,000 distinct CDR3 sequences. Sequencing input: naive CXCR3+ CD8+ T cells from blood. The receptors were sampled from a human donor in good health. Some clones in this sample may be carry-over from other donors' samples. CDR3s include the opening cysteine and the closing phenylalanine or tryptophan.

j_call v_call cdr3_aa
TRBJ2-7 TRBV28 CASSPDRAAYEQYF
TRBJ2-7 TRBV20-1 CSATWTGAEQYF
TRBJ2-7 TRBV6-2/TRBV6-3 CASSYVIGTPPYEQYF
TRBJ2-7 TRBV29-1 CSVEWDQPYEQYF
TRBJ1-5 TRBV5-1 CASSLSPNQPQHF
TRBJ2-1 TRBV4-3 CASSPGLAGGPYNEQFF
TRBJ2-7 TRBV27 CASSLEPRTGRYEQYF
TRBJ2-7 TRBV20-1 CSASADTYEQYF
TRBJ2-5 TRBV13 CASSLRKRGDQETQYF
TRBJ2-5 TRBV7-9 CASSPDQDQETQYF
TRBJ2-1 TRBV19 CASSLPGLAGGGQFF
TRBJ2-1 TRBV19 CASSIGYSSYNEQFF
TRBJ2-1 TRBV28 CASRYSHNEQFF
TRBJ2-7 TRBV6-5 CASSYSMEGYEQYF
TRBJ2-7 TRBV10-2 CASSDQGLAPYEQYF
TRBJ2-1 TRBV6-2/TRBV6-3 CASSYSTHSGPEQFF
TRBJ2-4 TRBV12-3/TRBV12-4 CASTPERTDVGAKNIQYF
TRBJ2-1 TRBV29-1 CSVAGTGGEQFF
TRBJ2-7 TRBV7-8 CASSLEGPRLEQYF
TRBJ2-7 TRBV28 CASSPDSYEQYF
TRBJ2-7 TRBV29-1 CSFGTSGSYEQYF
TRBJ1-1 TRBV5-1 CASSVGQGAPRTEAFF
TRBJ2-1 TRBV6-5 CASSPPTSGVTYNEQFF
TRBJ2-5 TRBV4-1 CTSSHPPRARRNQETQYF
TRBJ2-6 TRBV28 CASSPPGTGLNVLTF
TRBJ2-2 TRBV24-1 CATSDTGLATGELFF
TRBJ2-7 TRBV6-5 CASRVNTGFSSYEQYF
TRBJ2-7 TRBV4-1 CASSPGLSYEQYF
TRBJ1-2 TRBV14 CASSPPGGSGYTF
TRBJ2-1 TRBV12-3/TRBV12-4 CASSDTYNEQFF
TRBJ2-2 TRBV2 CASSDDSNTGELFF
TRBJ2-7 TRBV12-3/TRBV12-4 CASSFSPNYEQYF
TRBJ2-1 TRBV7-3 CASSLTSSYNEQFF
TRBJ1-1 TRBV7-6 CASSLYPPDVNTEAFF
TRBJ1-2 TRBV12-3/TRBV12-4 CASSDRDRVWNYGYTF
TRBJ2-7 TRBV11-2 CASSLGGTVFEYEQYF